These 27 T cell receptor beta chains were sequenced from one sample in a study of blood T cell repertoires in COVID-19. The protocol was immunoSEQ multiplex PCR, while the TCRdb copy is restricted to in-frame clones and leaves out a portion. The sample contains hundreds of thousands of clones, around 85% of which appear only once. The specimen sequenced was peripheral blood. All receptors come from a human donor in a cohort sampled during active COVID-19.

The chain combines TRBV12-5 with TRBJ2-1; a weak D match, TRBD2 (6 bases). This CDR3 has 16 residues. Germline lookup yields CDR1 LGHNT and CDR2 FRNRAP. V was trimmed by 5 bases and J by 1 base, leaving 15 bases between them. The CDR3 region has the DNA TGTGCTAGTGGTCCCACGGTTGCGGGGTCCTACAATGAGCAGTTCTTC. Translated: CASGPTVAGSYNEQFF.

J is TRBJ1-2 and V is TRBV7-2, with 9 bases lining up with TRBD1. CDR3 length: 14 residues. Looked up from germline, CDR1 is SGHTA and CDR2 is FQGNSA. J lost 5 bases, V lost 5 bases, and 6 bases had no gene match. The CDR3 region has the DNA TGTGCCAGCAGCCCCGGGACAGGGAGATATGGCTACACCTTC. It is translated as CASSPGTGRYGYTF.

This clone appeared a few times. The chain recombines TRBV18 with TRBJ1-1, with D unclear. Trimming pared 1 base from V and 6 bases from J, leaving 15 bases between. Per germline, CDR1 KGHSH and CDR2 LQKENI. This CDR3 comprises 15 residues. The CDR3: CASSPLKLPLAEAFF. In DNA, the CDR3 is TGTGCCAGCTCACCACTTAAACTCCCGCTGGCTGAAGCTTTCTTT.

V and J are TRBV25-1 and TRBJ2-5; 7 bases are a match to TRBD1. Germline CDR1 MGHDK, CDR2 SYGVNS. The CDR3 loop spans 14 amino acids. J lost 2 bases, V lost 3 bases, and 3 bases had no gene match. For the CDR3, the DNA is TGTGCCAGCAGTGAGGGGACAGCTCAAGAGACCCAGTACTTC. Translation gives CASSEGTAQETQYF.

This CDR3 is CAIRRTGALSYNEQFF. The CDR3 nucleotides read TGTGCCATCAGGAGGACAGGGGCTCTCTCCTACAATGAGCAGTTCTTC. The chain has TRBV10-3 and TRBJ2-1; 9 nucleotides agree with TRBD1. Germline V CDR1 and CDR2: ENHRY, SYGVKD. Trimming took 6 bases from V and 0 from J; bases not matched to a gene: 6. The CDR3 is 16 residues long.

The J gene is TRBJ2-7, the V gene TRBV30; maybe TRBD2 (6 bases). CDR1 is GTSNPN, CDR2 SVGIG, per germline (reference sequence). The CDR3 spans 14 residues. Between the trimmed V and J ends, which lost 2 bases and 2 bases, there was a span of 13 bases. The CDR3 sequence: CAWSTGTPPYEQYF. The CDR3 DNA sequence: TGTGCCTGGAGTACCGGGACTCCCCCCTACGAGCAGTACTTC.

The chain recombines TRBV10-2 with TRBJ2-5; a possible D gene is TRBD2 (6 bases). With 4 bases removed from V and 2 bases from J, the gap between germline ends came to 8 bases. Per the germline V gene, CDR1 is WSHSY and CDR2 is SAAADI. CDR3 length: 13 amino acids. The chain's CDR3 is CASSVAVQETQYF. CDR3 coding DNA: TGCGCCAGCAGTGTAGCGGTTCAAGAGACCCAGTACTTC.

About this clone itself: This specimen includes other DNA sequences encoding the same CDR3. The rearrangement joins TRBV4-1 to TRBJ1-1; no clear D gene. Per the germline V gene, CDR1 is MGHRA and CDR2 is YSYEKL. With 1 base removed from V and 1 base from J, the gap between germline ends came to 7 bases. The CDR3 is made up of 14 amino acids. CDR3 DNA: TGCGCCAGCAGCCAAGTACAGACGAACACTGAAGCTTTCTTT. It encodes CASSQVQTNTEAFF.

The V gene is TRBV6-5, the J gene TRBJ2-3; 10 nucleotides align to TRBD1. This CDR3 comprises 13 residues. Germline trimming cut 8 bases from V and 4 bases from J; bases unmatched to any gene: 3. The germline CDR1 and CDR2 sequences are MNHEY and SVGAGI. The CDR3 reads CASADRGPDTQYF. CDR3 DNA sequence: TGTGCCAGCGCCGACAGGGGGCCAGATACGCAGTATTTT.

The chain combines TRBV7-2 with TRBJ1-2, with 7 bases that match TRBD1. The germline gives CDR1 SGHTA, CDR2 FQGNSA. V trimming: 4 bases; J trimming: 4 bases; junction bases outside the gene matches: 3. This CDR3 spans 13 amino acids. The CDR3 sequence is CASSSTGVYGYTF. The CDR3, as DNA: TGTGCCAGCAGCTCCACAGGGGTCTATGGCTACACCTTC.

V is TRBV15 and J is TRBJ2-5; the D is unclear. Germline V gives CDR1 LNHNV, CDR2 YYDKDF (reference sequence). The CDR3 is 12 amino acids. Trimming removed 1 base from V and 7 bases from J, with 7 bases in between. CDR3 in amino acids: CATSRARGTQYF. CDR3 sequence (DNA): TGTGCCACCAGCAGAGCTCGCGGGACCCAGTACTTC. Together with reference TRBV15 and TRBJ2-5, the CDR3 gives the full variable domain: DAMVIQNPRYQVTQFGKPVTLSCSQTLNHNVMYWYQQKSSQAPKLLFHYYDKDFNNEADTPDNFQSRRPNTSFCFLDIRSPGLGDTAMYLCATSRARGTQYFGPGTRLLVL.

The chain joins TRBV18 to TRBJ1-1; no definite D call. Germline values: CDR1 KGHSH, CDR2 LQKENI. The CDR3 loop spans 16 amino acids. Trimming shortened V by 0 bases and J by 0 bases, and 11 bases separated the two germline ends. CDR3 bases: TGTGCCAGCTCACCACCGGGAGTCGGCTTGAACACTGAAGCTTTCTTT. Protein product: CASSPPGVGLNTEAFF. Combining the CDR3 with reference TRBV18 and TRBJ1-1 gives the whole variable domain NAGVMQNPRHLVRRRGQEARLRCSPMKGHSHVYWYRQLPEEGLKFMVYLQKENIIDESGMPKERFSAEFPKEGPSILRIQQVVRGDSAAYFCASSPPGVGLNTEAFFGQGTRLTVV.

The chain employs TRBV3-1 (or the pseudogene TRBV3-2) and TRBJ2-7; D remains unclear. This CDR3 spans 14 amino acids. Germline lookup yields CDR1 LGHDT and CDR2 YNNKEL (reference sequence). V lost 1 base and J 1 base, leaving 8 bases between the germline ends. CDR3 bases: TGTGCCAGCAGCCAAGGGCAGTTTTCCTACGAGCAGTACTTC. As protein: CASSQGQFSYEQYF.

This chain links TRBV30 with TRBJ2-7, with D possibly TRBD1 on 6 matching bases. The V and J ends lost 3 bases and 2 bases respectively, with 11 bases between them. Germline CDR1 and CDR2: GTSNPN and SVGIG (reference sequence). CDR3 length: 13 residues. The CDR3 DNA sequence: TGTGCCTGGAGCCGAGGACAGACCTACGAGCAGTACTTC. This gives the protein CAWSRGQTYEQYF.

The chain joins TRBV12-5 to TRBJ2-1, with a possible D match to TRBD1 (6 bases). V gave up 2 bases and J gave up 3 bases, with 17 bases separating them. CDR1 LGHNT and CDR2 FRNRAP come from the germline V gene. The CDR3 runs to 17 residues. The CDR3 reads CASGLIGGQKDYNEQFF. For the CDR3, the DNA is TGTGCTAGTGGTTTGATTGGCGGACAGAAAGACTACAATGAGCAGTTCTTC.

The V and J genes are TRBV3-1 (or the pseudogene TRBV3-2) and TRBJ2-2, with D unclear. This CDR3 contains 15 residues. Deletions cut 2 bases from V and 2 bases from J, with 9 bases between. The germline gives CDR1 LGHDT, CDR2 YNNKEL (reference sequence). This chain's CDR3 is CASSQREANTGELFF. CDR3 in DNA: TGTGCCAGCAGCCAACGTGAAGCAAACACCGGGGAGCTGTTTTTT.

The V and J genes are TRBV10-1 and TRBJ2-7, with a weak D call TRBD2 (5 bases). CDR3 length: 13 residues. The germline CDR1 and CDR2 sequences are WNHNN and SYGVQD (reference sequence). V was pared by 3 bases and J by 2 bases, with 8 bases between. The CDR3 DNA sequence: TGCGCCAGCAGTGATCACGGGACCTACGAGCAGTACTTC. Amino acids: CASSDHGTYEQYF.

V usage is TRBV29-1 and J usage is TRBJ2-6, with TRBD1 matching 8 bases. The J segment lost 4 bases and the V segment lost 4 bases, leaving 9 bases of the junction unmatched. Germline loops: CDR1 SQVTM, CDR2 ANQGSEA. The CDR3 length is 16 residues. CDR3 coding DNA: TGCAGCGTTGGGACAGGGATCCGATTGGGGGCCAACGTCCTGACTTTC. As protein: CSVGTGIRLGANVLTF.

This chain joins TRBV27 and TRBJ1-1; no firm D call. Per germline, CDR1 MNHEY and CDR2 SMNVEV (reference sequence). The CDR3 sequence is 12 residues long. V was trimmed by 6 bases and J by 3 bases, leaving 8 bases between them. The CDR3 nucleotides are TGTGCCAGCAGGGCCCAGGACACTGAAGCTTTCTTT. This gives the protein CASRAQDTEAFF.

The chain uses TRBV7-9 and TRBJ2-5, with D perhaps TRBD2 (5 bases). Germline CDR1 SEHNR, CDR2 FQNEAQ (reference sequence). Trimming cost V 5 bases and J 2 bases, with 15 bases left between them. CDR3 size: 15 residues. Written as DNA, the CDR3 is TGTGCCAGCAGCCCTCGGGGTATTCCGCAAGAGACCCAGTACTTC. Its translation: CASSPRGIPQETQYF.

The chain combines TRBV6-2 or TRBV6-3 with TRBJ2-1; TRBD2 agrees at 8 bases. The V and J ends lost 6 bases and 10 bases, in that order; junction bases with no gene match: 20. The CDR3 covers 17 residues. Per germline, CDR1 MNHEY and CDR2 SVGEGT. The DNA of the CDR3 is TGTGCCAGCAGCCAGGGGTTGGCGGGGGGAGTCCACAGGGAGCAGTTCTTC. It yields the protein CASSQGLAGGVHREQFF.

The CDR3 sequence: CASSEALQGGYTF. CDR3 sequence (DNA): TGTGCCAGCAGTGAAGCGCTTCAGGGTGGCTACACCTTC. V gene TRBV6-1 combines with J gene TRBJ1-2; D is perhaps TRBD1 (5 bases). CDR3 length equals 13 residues. Germline V lookup: CDR1 MNHNS, CDR2 SASEGT. Trimming removed 0 bases at V and 7 bases at J, with 9 bases between.

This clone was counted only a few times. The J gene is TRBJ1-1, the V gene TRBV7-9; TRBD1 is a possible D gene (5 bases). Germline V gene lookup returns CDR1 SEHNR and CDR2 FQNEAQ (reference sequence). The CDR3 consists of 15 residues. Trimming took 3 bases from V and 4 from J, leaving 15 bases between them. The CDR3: CASSFGWDWGTEAFF. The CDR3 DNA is TGTGCCAGCAGCTTTGGCTGGGACTGGGGCACTGAAGCTTTCTTT.

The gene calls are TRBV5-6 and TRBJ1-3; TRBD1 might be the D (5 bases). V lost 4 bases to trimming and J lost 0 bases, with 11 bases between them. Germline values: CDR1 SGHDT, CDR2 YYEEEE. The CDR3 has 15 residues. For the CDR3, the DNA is TGTGCCAGCAGCCTGACAGCCTTCTCTGGAAACACCATATATTTT. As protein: CASSLTAFSGNTIYF.

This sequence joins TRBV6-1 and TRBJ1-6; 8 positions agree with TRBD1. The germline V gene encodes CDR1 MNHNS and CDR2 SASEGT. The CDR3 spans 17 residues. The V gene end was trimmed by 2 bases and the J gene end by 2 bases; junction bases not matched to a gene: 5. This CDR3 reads CASSESGTGTYNSPLHF. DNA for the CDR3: TGTGCCAGCAGTGAATCCGGGACAGGCACCTATAATTCACCCCTCCACTTT.

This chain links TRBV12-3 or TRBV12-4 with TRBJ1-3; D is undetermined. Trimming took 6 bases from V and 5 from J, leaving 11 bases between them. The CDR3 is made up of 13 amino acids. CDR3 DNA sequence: TGTGCCAGCAGCGAGGCGGCCAGAAACACCATATATTTT. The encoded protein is CASSEAARNTIYF.

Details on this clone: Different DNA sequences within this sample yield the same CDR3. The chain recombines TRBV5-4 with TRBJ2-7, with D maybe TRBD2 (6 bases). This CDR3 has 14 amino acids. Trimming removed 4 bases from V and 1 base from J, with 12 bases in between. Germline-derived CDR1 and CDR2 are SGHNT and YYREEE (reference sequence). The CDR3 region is CASSPTGDSYEQYF. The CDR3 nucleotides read TGTGCCAGCAGCCCCACGGGAGATTCCTACGAGCAGTACTTC.